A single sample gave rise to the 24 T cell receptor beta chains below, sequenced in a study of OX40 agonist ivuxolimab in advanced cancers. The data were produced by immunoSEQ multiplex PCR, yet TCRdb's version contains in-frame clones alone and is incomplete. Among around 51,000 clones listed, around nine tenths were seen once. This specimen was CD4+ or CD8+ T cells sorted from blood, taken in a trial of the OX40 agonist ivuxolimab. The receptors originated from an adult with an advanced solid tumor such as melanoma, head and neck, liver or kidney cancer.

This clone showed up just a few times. For the CDR3, the DNA is TGTGCCAGCAGCCTCTTAGCGGGAAGGAATGAGCAGTTCTTC. This translates into CASSLLAGRNEQFF. V usage is TRBV7-9 and J usage is TRBJ2-1, with 8 nucleotides matching TRBD2. The CDR3 has 14 residues. Germline loops: CDR1 SEHNR, CDR2 FQNEAQ (reference sequence). With 5 bases clipped from V and 7 bases from J, the junction kept 7 bases outside the gene matches.

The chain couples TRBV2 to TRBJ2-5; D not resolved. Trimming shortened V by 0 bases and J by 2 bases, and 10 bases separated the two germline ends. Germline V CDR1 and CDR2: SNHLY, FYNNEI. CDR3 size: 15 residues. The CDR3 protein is CASSEARLVQETQYF. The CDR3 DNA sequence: TGTGCCAGCAGTGAAGCGCGGCTCGTACAAGAGACCCAGTACTTC.

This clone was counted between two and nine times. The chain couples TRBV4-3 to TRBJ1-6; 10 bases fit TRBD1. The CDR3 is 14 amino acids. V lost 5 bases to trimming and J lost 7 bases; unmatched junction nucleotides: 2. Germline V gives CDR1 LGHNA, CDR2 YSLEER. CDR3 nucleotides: TGCGCCAGCAGCGTGGGACAGGGGAATTCACCCCTCCACTTT. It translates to CASSVGQGNSPLHF.

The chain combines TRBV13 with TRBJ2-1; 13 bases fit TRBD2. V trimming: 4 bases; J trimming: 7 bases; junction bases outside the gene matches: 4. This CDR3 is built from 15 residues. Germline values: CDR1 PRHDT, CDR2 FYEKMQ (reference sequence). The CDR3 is CASSWRTSGSNEQFF. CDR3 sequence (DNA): TGTGCCAGCAGCTGGCGGACTAGCGGGAGTAATGAGCAGTTCTTC.

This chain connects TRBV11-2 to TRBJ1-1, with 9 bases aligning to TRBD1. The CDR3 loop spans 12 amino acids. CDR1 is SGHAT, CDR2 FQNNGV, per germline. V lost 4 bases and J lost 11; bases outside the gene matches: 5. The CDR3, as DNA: TGTGCCAGCAGCTCGACAGGGGGTTATGCTTTCTTT. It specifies CASSSTGGYAFF.

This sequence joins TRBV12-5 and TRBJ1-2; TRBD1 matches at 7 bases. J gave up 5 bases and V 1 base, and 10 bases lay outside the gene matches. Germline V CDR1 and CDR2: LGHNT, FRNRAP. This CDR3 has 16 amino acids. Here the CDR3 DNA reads TGTGCTAGTGGTTTGGCCCTCCGAAACAGGGGATATGGCTACACCTTC. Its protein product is CASGLALRNRGYGYTF.

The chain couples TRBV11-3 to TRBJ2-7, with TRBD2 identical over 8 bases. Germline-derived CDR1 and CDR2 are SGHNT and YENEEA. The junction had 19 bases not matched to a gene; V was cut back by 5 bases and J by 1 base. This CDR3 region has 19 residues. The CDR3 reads CASSARGGNFSDASYEQYF. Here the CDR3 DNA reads TGTGCCAGCAGCGCACGCGGGGGGAACTTCTCAGATGCTTCCTACGAGCAGTACTTC.

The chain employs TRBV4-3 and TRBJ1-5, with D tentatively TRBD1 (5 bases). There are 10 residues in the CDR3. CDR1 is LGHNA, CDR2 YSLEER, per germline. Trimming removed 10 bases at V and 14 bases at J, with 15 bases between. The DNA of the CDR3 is TGCGCCACACCTCCAGGGATGGAGCATTTT. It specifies CATPPGMEHF.

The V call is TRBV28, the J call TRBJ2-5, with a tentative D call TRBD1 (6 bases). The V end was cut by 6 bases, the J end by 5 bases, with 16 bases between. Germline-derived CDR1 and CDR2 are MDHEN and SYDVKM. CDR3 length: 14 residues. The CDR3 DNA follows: TGTGCCAGCAGAAAGACAGGCCGTCTGGAGACCCAGTACTTC. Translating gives CASRKTGRLETQYF. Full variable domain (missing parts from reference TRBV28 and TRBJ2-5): DVKVTQSSRYLVKRTGEKVFLECVQDMDHENMFWYRQDPGLGLRLIYFSYDVKMKEKGDIPEGYSVSREKKERFSLILESASTNQTSMYLCASRKTGRLETQYFGPGTRLLVL.

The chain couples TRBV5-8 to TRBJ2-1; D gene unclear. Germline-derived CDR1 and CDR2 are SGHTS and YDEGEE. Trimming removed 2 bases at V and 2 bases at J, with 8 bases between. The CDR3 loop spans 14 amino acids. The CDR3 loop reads CASSLRQTYNEQFF. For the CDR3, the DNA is TGTGCCAGCAGCTTACGACAAACCTACAATGAGCAGTTCTTC.

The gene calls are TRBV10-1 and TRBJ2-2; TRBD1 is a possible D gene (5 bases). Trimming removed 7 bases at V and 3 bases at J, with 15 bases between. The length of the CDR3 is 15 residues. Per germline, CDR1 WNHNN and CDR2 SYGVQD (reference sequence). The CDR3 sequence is CASTHWGEHTGELFF. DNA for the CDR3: TGCGCCAGCACCCATTGGGGCGAGCACACCGGGGAGCTGTTTTTT.

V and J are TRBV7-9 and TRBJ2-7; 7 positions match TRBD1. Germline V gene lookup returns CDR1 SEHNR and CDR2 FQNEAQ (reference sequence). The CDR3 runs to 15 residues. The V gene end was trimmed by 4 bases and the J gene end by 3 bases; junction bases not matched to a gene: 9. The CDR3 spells CASSSAEGQLYEQYF. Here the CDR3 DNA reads TGTGCCAGCAGCTCCGCCGAGGGACAGCTCTACGAGCAGTACTTC.

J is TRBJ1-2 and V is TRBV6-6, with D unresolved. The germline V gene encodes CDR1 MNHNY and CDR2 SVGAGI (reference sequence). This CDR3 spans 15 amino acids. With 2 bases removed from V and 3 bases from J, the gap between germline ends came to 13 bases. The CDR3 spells CASSYSRAGDYGYTF. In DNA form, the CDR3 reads TGTGCCAGCAGTTACAGCCGGGCCGGAGACTATGGCTACACCTTC.

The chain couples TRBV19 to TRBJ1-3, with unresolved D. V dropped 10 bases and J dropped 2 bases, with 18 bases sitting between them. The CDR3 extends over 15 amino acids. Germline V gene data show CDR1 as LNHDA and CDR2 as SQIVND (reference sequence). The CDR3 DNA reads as TGTGCCACCGCCATGGGGTCGACGGCTGGAAACACCATATATTTT. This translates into CATAMGSTAGNTIYF.

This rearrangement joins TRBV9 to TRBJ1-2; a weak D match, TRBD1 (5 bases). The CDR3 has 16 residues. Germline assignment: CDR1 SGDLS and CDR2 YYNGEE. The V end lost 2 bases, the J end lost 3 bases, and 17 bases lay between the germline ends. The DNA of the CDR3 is TGTGCCAGCAGCGTTTCCCGGTCCAGAGGGGACTATGGCTACACCTTC. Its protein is CASSVSRSRGDYGYTF.

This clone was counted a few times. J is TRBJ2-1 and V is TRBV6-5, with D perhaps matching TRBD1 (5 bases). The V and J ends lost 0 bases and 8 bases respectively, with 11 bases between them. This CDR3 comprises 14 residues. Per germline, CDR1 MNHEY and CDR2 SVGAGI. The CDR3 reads CASSYSQRGDEQFF. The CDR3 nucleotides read TGTGCCAGCAGTTACTCTCAAAGGGGCGATGAGCAGTTCTTC.

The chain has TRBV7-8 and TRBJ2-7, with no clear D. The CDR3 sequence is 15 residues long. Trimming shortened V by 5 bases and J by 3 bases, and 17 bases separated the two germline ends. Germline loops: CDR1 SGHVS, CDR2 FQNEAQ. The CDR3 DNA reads TGTGCCAGCAGCCCAGGAACATCCGTCATCTACGAGCAGTACTTC. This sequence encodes CASSPGTSVIYEQYF.

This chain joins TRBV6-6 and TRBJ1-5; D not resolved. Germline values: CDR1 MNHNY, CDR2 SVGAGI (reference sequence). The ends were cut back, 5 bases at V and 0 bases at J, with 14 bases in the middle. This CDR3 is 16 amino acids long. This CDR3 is CASSGYSQYSNQPQHF. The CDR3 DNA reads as TGTGCCAGCAGTGGCTACAGTCAGTATAGCAATCAGCCCCAGCATTTT.

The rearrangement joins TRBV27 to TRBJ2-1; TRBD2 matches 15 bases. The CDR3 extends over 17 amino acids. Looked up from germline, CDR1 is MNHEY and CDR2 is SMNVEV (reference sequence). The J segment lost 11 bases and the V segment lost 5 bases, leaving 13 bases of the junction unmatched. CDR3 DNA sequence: TGTGCCAGCAGTCCTTACTCGGGACTAGCGGGAGGCTTCAAGCAGTTCTTC. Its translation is CASSPYSGLAGGFKQFF.

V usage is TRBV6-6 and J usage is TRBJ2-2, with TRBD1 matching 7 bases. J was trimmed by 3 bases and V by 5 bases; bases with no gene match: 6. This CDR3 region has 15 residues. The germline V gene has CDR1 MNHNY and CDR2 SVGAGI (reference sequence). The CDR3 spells CASSIPGGYTGELFF. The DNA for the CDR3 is TGTGCCAGCAGTATACCAGGGGGATACACCGGGGAGCTGTTTTTT.

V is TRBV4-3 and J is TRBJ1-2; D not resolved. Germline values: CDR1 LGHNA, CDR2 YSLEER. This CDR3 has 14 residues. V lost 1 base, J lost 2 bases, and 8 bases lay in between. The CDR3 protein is CASSQAAENYGYTF. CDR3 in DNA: TGCGCCAGCAGCCAAGCGGCGGAGAACTATGGCTACACCTTC.

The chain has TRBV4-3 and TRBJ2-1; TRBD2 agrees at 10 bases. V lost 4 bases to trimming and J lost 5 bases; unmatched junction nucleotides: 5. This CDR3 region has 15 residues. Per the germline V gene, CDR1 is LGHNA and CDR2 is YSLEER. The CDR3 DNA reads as TGCGCCAGCAGCCCTGGACTAGCGGCTCACAATGAGCAGTTCTTC. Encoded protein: CASSPGLAAHNEQFF.

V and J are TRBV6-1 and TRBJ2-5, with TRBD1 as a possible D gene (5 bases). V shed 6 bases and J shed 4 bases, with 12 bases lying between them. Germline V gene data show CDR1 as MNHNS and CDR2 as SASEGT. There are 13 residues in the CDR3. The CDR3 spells CASREQGGETQYF. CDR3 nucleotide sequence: TGTGCCAGCAGGGAGCAGGGTGGAGAGACCCAGTACTTC.

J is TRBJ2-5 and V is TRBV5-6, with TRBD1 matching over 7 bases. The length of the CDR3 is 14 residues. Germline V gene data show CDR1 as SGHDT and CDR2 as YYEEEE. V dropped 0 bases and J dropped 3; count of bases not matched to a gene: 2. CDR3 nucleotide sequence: TGTGCCAGCAGCTTGGACAGGGGAAAAGAGACCCAGTACTTC. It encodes CASSLDRGKETQYF.